Shown below are 14 T cell receptor beta chains from a single sample sequenced in a study of cytomegalovirus exposure and HLA in healthy donors. TCRdb's copy holds only in-frame clones and misses some; the assay was immunoSEQ multiplex PCR. This table holds about 180,000 clones, around 85% found once. The sample comprised PBMCs. These receptors were collected from a man aged 18 to 30 in good health and CMV-seropositive.

This clone is a singleton in its sample. The V and J genes are TRBV7-9 and TRBJ1-1; possibly TRBD1 for D (5 bases). Germline CDR1 reads SEHNR; CDR2 reads FQNEAQ (reference sequence). CDR3 size: 13 residues. Trimming took 4 bases from V and 7 from J, leaving 13 bases between them. DNA of the CDR3: TGTGCCAGCAGCTCAGATTTTACAGGTGAAGCTTTCTTT. Its translation: CASSSDFTGEAFF.

The chain combines TRBV6-1 with TRBJ1-5; possible D gene TRBD1, 5 bases. The CDR3 totals 18 residues. Per germline, CDR1 MNHNS and CDR2 SASEGT. Trimming removed 2 bases from V and 0 bases from J, with 17 bases in between. The CDR3 here is CASSEWGVDNYSNQPQHF. The CDR3 DNA reads TGTGCCAGCAGTGAATGGGGGGTAGACAATTATAGCAATCAGCCCCAGCATTTT.

The gene calls are TRBV6-5 and TRBJ2-1; D may be TRBD2 (7 bases). V shed 7 bases and J shed 8 bases, with 21 bases lying between them. CDR1 is MNHEY, CDR2 SVGAGI, per germline. The CDR3 has 15 residues. CDR3 protein: CASTGGPDRSHEQFF. The CDR3 DNA reads as TGTGCCAGCACGGGGGGCCCCGACAGGTCACATGAGCAGTTCTTC.

This chain connects TRBV18 to TRBJ2-5, with 14 positions matching TRBD2. Germline CDR1 reads KGHSH; CDR2 reads LQKENI. The CDR3 is 18 amino acids. The J segment lost 7 bases and the V segment lost 5 bases, leaving 15 bases of the junction unmatched. The CDR3 nucleotides read TGTGCCAGCTCATCTCGACTAGCGGGGGGGCCAGTGCAGGGGACCCAGTACTTC. The encoded protein is CASSSRLAGGPVQGTQYF.

The chain couples TRBV11-3 to TRBJ2-7; 8 nucleotides align to TRBD2. The CDR3 loop spans 14 amino acids. Germline lookup yields CDR1 SGHNT and CDR2 YENEEA. V was pared by 7 bases and J by 2 bases, with 7 bases of the junction left unmatched. CDR3 protein: CASTPAGATYEQYF. CDR3 coding DNA: TGTGCCAGCACCCCAGCGGGGGCAACCTACGAGCAGTACTTC.

The chain carries TRBV2 and TRBJ2-1, with TRBD2 matching over 7 bases. This CDR3 region has 15 residues. With 6 bases clipped from V and 4 bases from J, the junction kept 9 bases outside the gene matches. Germline CDR1 reads SNHLY; CDR2 reads FYNNEI. CDR3 sequence (DNA): TGTGCCAGCAGGGGGCTAGCGGACGCATACAATGAGCAGTTCTTC. It yields the protein CASRGLADAYNEQFF. Filled out from reference TRBV2 and TRBJ2-1, the complete variable domain reads EPEVTQTPSHQVTQMGQEVILRCVPISNHLYFYWYRQILGQKVEFLVSFYNNEISEKSEIFDDQFSVERPDGSNFTLKIRSTKLEDSAMYFCASRGLADAYNEQFFGPGTRLTVL.

Here the CDR3 reads CASSLGDGNTFDEQYF. The CDR3 DNA is TGCGCCAGCAGCCTCGGCGACGGGAACACCTTTGACGAGCAGTACTTC. The chain joins TRBV4-1 to TRBJ2-7, with D possibly being TRBD2 (5 bases). The CDR3 consists of 16 residues. Trimming took 4 bases from V and 5 from J, leaving 21 bases between them. Per the germline V gene, CDR1 is MGHRA and CDR2 is YSYEKL.

The chain recombines TRBV27 with TRBJ2-7, with 12 bases aligning to TRBD2. CDR1 and CDR2 (germline): MNHEY, SMNVEV (reference sequence). The CDR3 sequence is 17 residues long. The V segment lost 6 bases and the J segment 2 bases; nucleotides outside the gene matches: 11. CDR3 DNA: TGTGCCAGCAGGAGGGGTGTCGGACTAGCGGGGACCTACGAGCAGTACTTC. Its protein is CASRRGVGLAGTYEQYF.

By proportion, this clone is medium-sized (0.01 to 0.1%). The V gene is TRBV10-3, the J gene TRBJ1-1; 8 bases fit TRBD1. The CDR3 is made up of 13 amino acids. The V segment lost 10 bases and the J segment 5 bases; nucleotides outside the gene matches: 9. Looked up from germline, CDR1 is ENHRY and CDR2 is SYGVKD. The chain's CDR3 is CATWQGAPTEAFF. As DNA, the CDR3 is TGTGCCACGTGGCAGGGGGCCCCGACTGAAGCTTTCTTT.

The rearrangement joins TRBV28 to TRBJ1-1; tentatively, D is TRBD1 (5 bases). The CDR3 loop spans 13 amino acids. Germline CDR1 and CDR2: MDHEN and SYDVKM. Deletions cut 6 bases from V and 4 bases from J, with 12 bases between. The DNA of the CDR3 is TGTGCCAGCAGGGGGGGAGTGGGCACTGAAGCTTTCTTT. Translation: CASRGGVGTEAFF.

The chain is built from TRBV5-1 and TRBJ2-5, with 11 bases fitting TRBD2. The germline CDR1 and CDR2 sequences are SGHRS and YFSETQ. Losses at the gene ends were 2 bases for V and 1 base for J; bases not matched to a gene: 4. The CDR3 sequence is 16 residues long. As DNA, the CDR3 is TGCGCCAGCAGCTTTAGCGGGGGGGCCGTCCAAGAGACCCAGTACTTC. Protein sequence: CASSFSGGAVQETQYF.

The genes are TRBV20-1 and TRBJ2-7; D remains ambiguous. Trimming took 6 bases from V and 5 from J, leaving 8 bases between them. Germline-derived CDR1 and CDR2 are DFQATT and SNEGSKA (reference sequence). This CDR3 region has 10 residues. This CDR3 is CSARQDEQYF. In nucleotides, the CDR3 is TGCAGTGCCCGGCAGGACGAGCAGTACTTC.

The V call is TRBV4-2, the J call TRBJ1-1; tentative D call: TRBD1 (5 bases). Germline V CDR1 and CDR2: LGHNA, YNFKEQ. Trimming cost V 0 bases and J 6 bases, with 11 bases left between them. This CDR3 region has 14 residues. The CDR3 DNA reads TGTGCCAGCAGCCAAGATTGGGGGGATTCTGAAGCTTTCTTT. Amino acid sequence: CASSQDWGDSEAFF.

The gene calls are TRBV4-2 and TRBJ2-3; tentative D call: TRBD2 (6 bases). CDR1 is LGHNA and CDR2 is YNFKEQ in the germline V gene. V lost 4 bases, J lost 4 bases, and 12 bases lay in between. The CDR3 totals 14 residues. The CDR3 region is CASSLGGFADTQYF. CDR3 sequence (DNA): TGTGCCAGCAGCCTTGGGGGGTTCGCAGATACGCAGTATTTT.